Listed below are T cell receptor beta chains from one sample, sequenced in a study of neurological immune-mediated disorders. MiXCR, run by TCRdb on the 5' RACE reads, gives a single entry per CDR3 protein. The table lists roughly 70,000 distinct CDR3 sequences, 4% to 6% of them singletons. Sequenced: PBMCs. These receptors came from a woman in her 30s with multiple sclerosis. Both conserved end residues are part of each CDR3. Fields, in order: CDR3 protein, CDR3 DNA, clone size, D gene, J gene, V gene. A D gene is named only where the DNA matches it firmly. The size field reads once, few, many, or a class for an expanded clone.

CDR3: CASSPESGQYDEQFF; DNA: TGCGCCAGCAGCCCGGAATCGGGACAGTATGATGAGCAGTTCTTC; size: many; D: TRBD1; J: TRBJ2-1; V: TRBV5-1
CDR3: CSAGSGTRSEKLFF; DNA: TGCAGTGCAGGGTCCGGGACCAGGTCTGAAAAACTGTTTTTT; size: many; D: NA; J: TRBJ1-4; V: TRBV20-1
CDR3: CASSFWGTGNTDTQYF; DNA: TGCGCCAGCAGCTTCTGGGGTACGGGGAACACAGATACGCAGTATTTT; size: few; D: NA; J: TRBJ2-3; V: TRBV5-1
CDR3: CSANLRGAGQGSDEQYF; DNA: TGCAGTGCTAACCTACGGGGTGCGGGACAGGGGTCCGACGAGCAGTACTTC; size: many; D: TRBD1; J: TRBJ2-7; V: TRBV20-1
CDR3: CASSLMVGDASPLHF; DNA: TGTGCCAGCAGCCTGATGGTGGGGGACGCTTCACCCCTCCACTTT; size: many; D: NA; J: TRBJ1-6; V: TRBV3-1
CDR3: CASSLGSGRSSSGYTF; DNA: TGCGCCAGCAGCTTGGGGTCGGGCAGGAGCTCTAGCGGCTACACCTTC; size: many; D: NA; J: TRBJ1-2; V: TRBV5-1
CDR3: CASSPPGAYEQYF; DNA: TGTGCCAGCAGCCCTCCGGGAGCCTACGAGCAGTACTTC; size: few; D: NA; J: TRBJ2-7; V: TRBV5-6
CDR3: CSVDTSGGIGTQYF; DNA: TGCAGCGTTGATACTAGCGGGGGGATCGGGACCCAGTACTTC; size: few; D: TRBD2; J: TRBJ2-5; V: TRBV29-1
CDR3: CSAAAWGANPGEQYF; DNA: TGCAGCGCCGCTGCATGGGGTGCGAATCCGGGCGAGCAGTACTTC; size: many; D: NA; J: TRBJ2-7; V: TRBV29-1
CDR3: CASSLERRDEQFF; DNA: TGTGCCAGCAGCTTAGAGAGGCGGGATGAGCAGTTCTTC; size: few; D: NA; J: TRBJ2-1; V: TRBV7-3
CDR3: CASSQEPGQTFF; DNA: TGTGCCAGCAGCCAAGAACCGGGACAGACGTTCTTT; size: few; D: TRBD1; J: TRBJ1-1; V: TRBV3-1
CDR3: CSATPSGGTDTQYF; DNA: TGCAGTGCCACGCCTAGCGGTGGCACAGATACGCAGTATTTT; size: many; D: TRBD2; J: TRBJ2-3; V: TRBV20-1
CDR3: CSAAAGTNYGYTF; DNA: TGCAGCGCTGCAGCAGGTACTAACTATGGCTACACCTTC; size: many; D: NA; J: TRBJ1-2; V: TRBV29-1
CDR3: CASSLGLATDTQYF; DNA: TGTGCCAGCAGCTTGGGACTAGCAACAGATACGCAGTATTTT; size: many; D: TRBD2; J: TRBJ2-3; V: TRBV12-3/TRBV12-4
CDR3: CSARVQGTDYGYTF; DNA: TGCAGTGCTAGAGTGCAGGGGACGGACTATGGCTACACCTTC; size: many; D: NA; J: TRBJ1-2; V: TRBV20-1